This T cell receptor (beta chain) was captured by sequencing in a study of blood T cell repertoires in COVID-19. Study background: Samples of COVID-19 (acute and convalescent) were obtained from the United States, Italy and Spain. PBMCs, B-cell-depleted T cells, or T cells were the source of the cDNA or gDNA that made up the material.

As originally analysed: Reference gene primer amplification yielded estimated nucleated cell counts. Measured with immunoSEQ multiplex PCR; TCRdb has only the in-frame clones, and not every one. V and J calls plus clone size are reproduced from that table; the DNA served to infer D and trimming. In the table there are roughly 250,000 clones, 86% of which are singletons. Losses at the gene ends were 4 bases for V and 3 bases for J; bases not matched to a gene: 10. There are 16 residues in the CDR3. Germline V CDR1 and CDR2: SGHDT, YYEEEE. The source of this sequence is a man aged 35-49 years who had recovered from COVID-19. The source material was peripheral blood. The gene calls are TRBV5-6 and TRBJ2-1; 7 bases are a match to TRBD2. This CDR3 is CASSTNLKRDYNEQFF. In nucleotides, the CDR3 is TGTGCCAGCAGCACAAACTTAAAGCGGGACTACAATGAGCAGTTCTTC.